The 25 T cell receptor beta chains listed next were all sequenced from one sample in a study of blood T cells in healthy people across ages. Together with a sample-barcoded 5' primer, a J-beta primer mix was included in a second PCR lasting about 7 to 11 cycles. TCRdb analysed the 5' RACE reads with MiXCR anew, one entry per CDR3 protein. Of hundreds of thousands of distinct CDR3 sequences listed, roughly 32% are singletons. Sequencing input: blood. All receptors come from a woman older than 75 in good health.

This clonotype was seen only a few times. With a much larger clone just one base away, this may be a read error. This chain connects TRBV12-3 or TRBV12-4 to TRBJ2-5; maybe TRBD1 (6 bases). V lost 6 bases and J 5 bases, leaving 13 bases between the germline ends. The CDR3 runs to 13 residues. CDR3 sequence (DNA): TGTGCCAGCAGGTTCATGCAGGGGGAGACCCAGTACTTC. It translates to CASRFMQGETQYF.

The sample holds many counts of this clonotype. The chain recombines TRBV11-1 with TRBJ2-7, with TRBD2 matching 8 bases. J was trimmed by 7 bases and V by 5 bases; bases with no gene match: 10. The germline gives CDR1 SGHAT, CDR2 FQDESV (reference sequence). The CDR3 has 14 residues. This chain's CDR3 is CASSHRSSGVEQYF. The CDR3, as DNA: TGTGCCAGCAGCCACCGAAGTAGCGGGGTAGAGCAGTACTTC.

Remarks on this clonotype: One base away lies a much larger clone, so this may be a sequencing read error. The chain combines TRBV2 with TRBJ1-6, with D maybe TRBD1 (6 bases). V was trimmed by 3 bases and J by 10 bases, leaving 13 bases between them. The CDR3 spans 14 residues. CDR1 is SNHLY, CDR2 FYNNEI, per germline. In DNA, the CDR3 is TGTGCCAGCAGTGAGCCGGGGGGCAGGTCACCCCTCCACTTT. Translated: CASSEPGGRSPLHF.

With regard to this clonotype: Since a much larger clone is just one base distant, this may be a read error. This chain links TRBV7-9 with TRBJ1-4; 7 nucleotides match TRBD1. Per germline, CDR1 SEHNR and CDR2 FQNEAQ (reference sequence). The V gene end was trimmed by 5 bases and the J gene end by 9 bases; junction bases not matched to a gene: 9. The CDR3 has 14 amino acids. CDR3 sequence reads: CASSADRENQKLFF. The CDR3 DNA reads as TGTGCCAGCAGCGCTGACAGGGAGAACCAAAAACTGTTTTTT.

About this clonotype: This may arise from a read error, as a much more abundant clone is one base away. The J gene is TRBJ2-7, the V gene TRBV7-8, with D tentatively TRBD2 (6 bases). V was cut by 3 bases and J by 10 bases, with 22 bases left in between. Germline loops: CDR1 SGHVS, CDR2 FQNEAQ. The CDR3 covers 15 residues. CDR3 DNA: TGTGCCAGCAGCTTCCAAGCAGGTGGAAGGGAGGCCCAGTACTTC. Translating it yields CASSFQAGGREAQYF.

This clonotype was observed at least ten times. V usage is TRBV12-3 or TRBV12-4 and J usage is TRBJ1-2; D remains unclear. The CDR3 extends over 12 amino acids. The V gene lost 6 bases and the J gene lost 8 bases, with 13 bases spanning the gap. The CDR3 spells CASSPVLGGYTF. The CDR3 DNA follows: TGTGCCAGCAGCCCGGTATTGGGGGGCTACACCTTC.

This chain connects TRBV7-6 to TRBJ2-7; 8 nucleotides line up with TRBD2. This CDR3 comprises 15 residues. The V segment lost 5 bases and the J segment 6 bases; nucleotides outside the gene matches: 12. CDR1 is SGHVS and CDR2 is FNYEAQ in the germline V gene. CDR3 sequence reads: CASSRGTSGPGEQYV. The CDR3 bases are TGTGCCAGCAGCCGGGGAACTAGCGGCCCGGGCGAGCAGTACGTC.

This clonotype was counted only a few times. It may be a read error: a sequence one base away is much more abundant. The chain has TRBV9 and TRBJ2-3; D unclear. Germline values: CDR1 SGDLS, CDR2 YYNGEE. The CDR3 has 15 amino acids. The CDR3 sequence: CTSSVIAASTDTQYF. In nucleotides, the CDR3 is TGTACCAGCAGCGTAATCGCGGCCAGCACAGATACGCAGTATTTT. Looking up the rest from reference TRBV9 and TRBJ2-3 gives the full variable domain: DSGVTQTPKHLITATGQRVTLRCSPRSGDLSVYWYQQSLDQGLQFLIQYYNGEERAKGNILERFSAQQFPDLHSELNLSSLELGDSALYFCTSSVIAASTDTQYFGPGTRLTVL.

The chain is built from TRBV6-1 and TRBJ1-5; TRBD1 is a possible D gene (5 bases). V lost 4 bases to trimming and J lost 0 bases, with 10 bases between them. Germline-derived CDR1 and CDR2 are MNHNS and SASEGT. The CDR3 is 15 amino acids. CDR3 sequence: CASSVGRGSNQPQHF. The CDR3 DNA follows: TGTGCCAGCAGTGTGGGGAGGGGTAGCAATCAGCCCCAGCATTTT.

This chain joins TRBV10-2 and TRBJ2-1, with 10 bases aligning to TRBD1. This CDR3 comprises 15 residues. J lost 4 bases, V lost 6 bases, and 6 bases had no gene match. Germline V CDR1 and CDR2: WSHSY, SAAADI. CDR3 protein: CASSGTGDRYNEQFF. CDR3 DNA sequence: TGCGCCAGCAGCGGGACAGGGGATAGGTACAATGAGCAGTTCTTC.

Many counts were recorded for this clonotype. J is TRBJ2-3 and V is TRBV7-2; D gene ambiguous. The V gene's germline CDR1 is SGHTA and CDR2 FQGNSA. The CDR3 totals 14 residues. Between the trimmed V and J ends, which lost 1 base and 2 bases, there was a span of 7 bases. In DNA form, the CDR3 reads TGTGCCAGCAGCTTAGATTTCGTCACAGATACGCAGTATTTT. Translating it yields CASSLDFVTDTQYF.

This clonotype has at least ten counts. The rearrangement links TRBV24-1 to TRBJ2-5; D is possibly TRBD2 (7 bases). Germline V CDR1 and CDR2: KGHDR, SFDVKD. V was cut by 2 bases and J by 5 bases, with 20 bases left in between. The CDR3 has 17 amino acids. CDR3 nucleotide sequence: TGTGCCACCAGTGATTCTTGGGGGCGGGAGAGCAGGGAGACCCAGTACTTC. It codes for CATSDSWGRESRETQYF.

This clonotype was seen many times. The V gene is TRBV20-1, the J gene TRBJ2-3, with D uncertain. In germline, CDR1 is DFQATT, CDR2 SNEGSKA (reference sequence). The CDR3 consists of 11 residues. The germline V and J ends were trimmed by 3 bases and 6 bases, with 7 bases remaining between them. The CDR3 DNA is TGCAGTGCTAGCAACAAGGATACGCAGTATTTT. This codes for CSASNKDTQYF.

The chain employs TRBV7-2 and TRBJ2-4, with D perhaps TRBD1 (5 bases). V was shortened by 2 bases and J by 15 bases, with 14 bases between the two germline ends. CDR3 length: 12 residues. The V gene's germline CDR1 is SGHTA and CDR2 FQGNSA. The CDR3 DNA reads TGTGCCAGCAGCTTAAGACAGCCTCCTCGGTACTTC. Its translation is CASSLRQPPRYF.

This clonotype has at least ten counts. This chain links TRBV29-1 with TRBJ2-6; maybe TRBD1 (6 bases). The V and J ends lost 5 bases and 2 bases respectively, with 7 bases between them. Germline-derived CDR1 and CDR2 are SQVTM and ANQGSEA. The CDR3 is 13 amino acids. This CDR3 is CSVTGTGANVLTF. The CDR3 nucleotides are TGCAGCGTTACAGGGACTGGGGCCAACGTCCTGACTTTC.

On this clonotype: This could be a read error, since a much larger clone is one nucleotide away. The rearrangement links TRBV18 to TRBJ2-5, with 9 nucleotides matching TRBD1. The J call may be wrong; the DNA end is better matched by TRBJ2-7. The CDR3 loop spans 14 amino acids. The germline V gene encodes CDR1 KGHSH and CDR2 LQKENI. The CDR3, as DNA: TGTGCCAGCTCTACGGGGGGACAGGGAAACGAGCAGTACTTC. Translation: CASSTGGQGNEQYF.

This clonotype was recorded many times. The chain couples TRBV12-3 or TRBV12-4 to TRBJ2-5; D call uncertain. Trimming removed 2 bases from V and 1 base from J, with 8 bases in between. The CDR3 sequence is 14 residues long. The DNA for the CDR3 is TGTGCCAGCAGTTTAACCAACTTCCAAGAGACCCAGTACTTC. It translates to CASSLTNFQETQYF.

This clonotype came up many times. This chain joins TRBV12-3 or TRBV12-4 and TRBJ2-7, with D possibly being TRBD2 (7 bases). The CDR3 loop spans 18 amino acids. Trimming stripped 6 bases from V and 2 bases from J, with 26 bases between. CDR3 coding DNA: TGTGCCAGCAGCCACCGCCCCTTCTTGGGGGGGCCCCCCTACGAGCAGTACTTC. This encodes CASSHRPFLGGPPYEQYF.

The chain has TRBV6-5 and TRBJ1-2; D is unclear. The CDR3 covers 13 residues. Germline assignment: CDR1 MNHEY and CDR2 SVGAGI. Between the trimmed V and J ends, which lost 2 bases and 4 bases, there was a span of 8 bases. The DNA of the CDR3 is TGTGCCAGCAGTTACGATGGAGTCTATGGCTACACCTTC. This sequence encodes CASSYDGVYGYTF.

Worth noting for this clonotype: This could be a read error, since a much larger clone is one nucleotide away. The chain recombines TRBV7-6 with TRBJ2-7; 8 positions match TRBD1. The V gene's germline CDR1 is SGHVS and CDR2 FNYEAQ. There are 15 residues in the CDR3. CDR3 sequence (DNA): TGTGCCAGCAGCCCCCGGGACAGGAGCTCCTACAAGCAGTACTTC. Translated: CASSPRDRSSYKQYF. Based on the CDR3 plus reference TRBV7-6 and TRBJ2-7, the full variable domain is GAGVSQSPRYKVTKRGQDVALRCDPISGHVSLYWYRQALGQGPEFLTYFNYEAQQDKSGLPNDRFSAERPEGSISTLTIQRTEQRDSAMYRCASSPRDRSSYKQYFGPGTRLTVT.

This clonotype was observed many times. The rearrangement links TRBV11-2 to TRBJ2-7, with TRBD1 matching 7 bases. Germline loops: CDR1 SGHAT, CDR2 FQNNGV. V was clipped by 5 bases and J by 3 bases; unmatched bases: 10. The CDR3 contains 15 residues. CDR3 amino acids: CASSPRTQGRYEQYF. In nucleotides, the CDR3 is TGTGCCAGCAGCCCTCGTACACAGGGGCGCTACGAGCAGTACTTC.

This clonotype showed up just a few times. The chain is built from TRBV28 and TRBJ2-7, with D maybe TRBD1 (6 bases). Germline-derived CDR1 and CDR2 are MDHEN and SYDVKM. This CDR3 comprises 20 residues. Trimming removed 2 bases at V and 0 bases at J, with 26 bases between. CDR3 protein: CASSLRSLGAAVRSSYEQYF. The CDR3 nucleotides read TGTGCCAGCAGTTTACGCTCCTTGGGGGCAGCGGTGAGAAGCTCCTACGAGCAGTACTTC.

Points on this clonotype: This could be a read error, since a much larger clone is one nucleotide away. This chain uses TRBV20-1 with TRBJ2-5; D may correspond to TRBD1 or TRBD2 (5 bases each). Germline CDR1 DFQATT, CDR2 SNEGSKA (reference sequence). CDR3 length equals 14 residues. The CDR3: CSVRDSRGPGTQYF. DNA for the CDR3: TGCAGTGTTAGAGATTCGAGGGGACCGGGGACCCAGTACTTC.

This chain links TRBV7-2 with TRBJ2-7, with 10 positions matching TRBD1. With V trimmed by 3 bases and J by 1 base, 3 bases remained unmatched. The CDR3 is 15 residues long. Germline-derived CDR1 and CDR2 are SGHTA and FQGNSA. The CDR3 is CASSFDRGLSYEQYF. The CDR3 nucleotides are TGTGCCAGCAGCTTTGACAGGGGGCTGTCCTACGAGCAGTACTTC.

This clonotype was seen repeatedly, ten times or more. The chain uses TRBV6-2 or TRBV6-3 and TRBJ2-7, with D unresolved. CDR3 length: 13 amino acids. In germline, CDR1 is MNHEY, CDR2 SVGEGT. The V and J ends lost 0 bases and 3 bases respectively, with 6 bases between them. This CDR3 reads CASSYSTNYEQYF. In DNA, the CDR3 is TGTGCCAGCAGTTACTCTACAAACTACGAGCAGTACTTC.